The 11 T cell receptor beta chains below were found in one sample sequenced in a study of OX40 agonist ivuxolimab in advanced cancers. Assay: immunoSEQ multiplex PCR; the TCRdb copy retains only in-frame clones and omits some. The sample carries around 70,000 clones, about 91% recorded once. The material sequenced was CD4+ or CD8+ T cells sorted from blood, taken in a trial of the OX40 agonist ivuxolimab. All receptors come from an adult with an advanced solid tumor such as melanoma, head and neck, liver or kidney cancer.

The chain joins TRBV19 to TRBJ2-2; D is perhaps TRBD2 (6 bases). Per germline, CDR1 LNHDA and CDR2 SQIVND (reference sequence). This CDR3 region has 14 residues. V lost 6 bases and J lost 3, with 11 bases in between. DNA for the CDR3: TGTGCCAGTAGCCTACCGGGGGACACCGGGGAGCTGTTTTTT. It is translated as CASSLPGDTGELFF.

CDR3 coding DNA: TGTGCCAGTAGTCTCTACACAGATACGCAGTATTTT. Protein: CASSLYTDTQYF. The chain couples TRBV19 to TRBJ2-3; unclear D gene. Germline loops: CDR1 LNHDA, CDR2 SQIVND (reference sequence). Trimming took 5 bases from V and 2 from J, leaving 5 bases between them. This CDR3 region has 12 residues.

V usage is TRBV19 and J usage is TRBJ1-2; D not certain. CDR3 length: 16 amino acids. V was clipped by 4 bases and J by 4 bases, with 19 bases between them. Per the germline V gene, CDR1 is LNHDA and CDR2 is SQIVND (reference sequence). CDR3 region: CASSTGVGPGSYGYTF. The CDR3 region has the DNA TGTGCCAGTAGTACGGGTGTAGGGCCGGGGAGCTATGGCTACACCTTC.

The chain uses TRBV10-3 and TRBJ2-5; TRBD2 matches 9 bases. The CDR3 loop spans 16 amino acids. The V and J ends lost 4 bases and 4 bases, in that order; junction bases with no gene match: 10. CDR1 and CDR2 from the germline V gene are ENHRY and SYGVKD. CDR3 loop: CAISGAGGIQGETQYF. In DNA form, the CDR3 reads TGTGCCATCAGTGGTGCGGGAGGGATCCAAGGAGAGACCCAGTACTTC.

J is TRBJ2-5 and V is TRBV7-9, with D perhaps matching TRBD1 or TRBD2 (5 bases each). Trimming removed 2 bases at V and 5 bases at J, with 15 bases between. This CDR3 has 15 amino acids. From germline, CDR1 is SEHNR and CDR2 FQNEAQ (reference sequence). In DNA form, the CDR3 reads TGTGCCAGCAGCTTATGGGGGATGGAGAAGGAGACCCAGTACTTC. Its protein is CASSLWGMEKETQYF.

This clone was found once. V and J are TRBV9 and TRBJ2-7; the D gene is possibly TRBD1 (5 bases). Germline V gives CDR1 SGDLS, CDR2 YYNGEE. Trimming cost V 2 bases and J 6 bases, with 15 bases left between them. This CDR3 comprises 14 residues. The CDR3 nucleotides are TGTGCCAGCAGCGTCGGATCCCAGGGCGGCGAGCAGTACTTC. Translation: CASSVGSQGGEQYF.

A remark on this clone: Other nucleotide sequences from this sample produce the same CDR3. V and J are TRBV4-1 and TRBJ2-5, with D perhaps matching TRBD1 or TRBD2 (5 bases each). The CDR3 has 16 residues. Germline CDR1 reads MGHRA; CDR2 reads YSYEKL. V was cut by 1 base and J by 1 base, with 13 bases left in between. CDR3 protein: CASSQAPPGTQETQYF. CDR3 bases: TGCGCCAGCAGCCAAGCCCCGCCCGGGACCCAAGAGACCCAGTACTTC.

The chain links TRBV29-1 to TRBJ2-7; possible D gene TRBD1, 5 bases. CDR3 size: 11 residues. With 7 bases removed from V and 7 bases from J, the gap between germline ends came to 14 bases. The germline gives CDR1 SQVTM, CDR2 ANQGSEA. This chain's CDR3 is CSAGAATEQYF. The CDR3 nucleotides are TGCAGCGCTGGGGCGGCAACAGAGCAGTACTTC.

The rearrangement links TRBV5-1 to TRBJ1-3, with a weak D call TRBD1 (6 bases). CDR1 and CDR2 (germline): SGHRS, YFSETQ. V shed 4 bases and J shed 0 bases, with 11 bases lying between them. The CDR3 is 15 residues long. The CDR3 DNA reads as TGCGCCAGCAGCACCGGGACATTCTCTGGAAACACCATATATTTT. It yields the protein CASSTGTFSGNTIYF.

This clone was counted a few times. V gene TRBV7-8 combines with J gene TRBJ1-6; TRBD1 might be the D (5 bases). CDR1 is SGHVS and CDR2 is FQNEAQ in the germline V gene. The CDR3 has 14 amino acids. The germline V and J ends were trimmed by 2 bases and 8 bases, with 10 bases remaining between them. The CDR3 region is CASSLFSRDSPLHF. Here the CDR3 DNA reads TGTGCCAGCAGCTTATTCTCCAGGGATTCACCCCTCCACTTT.

This chain joins TRBV7-6 and TRBJ2-2; a weak D match, TRBD1 (5 bases). The CDR3 runs to 16 residues. Deletions cut 5 bases from V and 4 bases from J, with 17 bases between. The V gene's germline CDR1 is SGHVS and CDR2 FNYEAQ. The chain's CDR3 is CASSLTAGPGTGELFF. CDR3 sequence (DNA): TGTGCCAGCAGCCTTACCGCAGGGCCGGGCACCGGGGAGCTGTTTTTT.